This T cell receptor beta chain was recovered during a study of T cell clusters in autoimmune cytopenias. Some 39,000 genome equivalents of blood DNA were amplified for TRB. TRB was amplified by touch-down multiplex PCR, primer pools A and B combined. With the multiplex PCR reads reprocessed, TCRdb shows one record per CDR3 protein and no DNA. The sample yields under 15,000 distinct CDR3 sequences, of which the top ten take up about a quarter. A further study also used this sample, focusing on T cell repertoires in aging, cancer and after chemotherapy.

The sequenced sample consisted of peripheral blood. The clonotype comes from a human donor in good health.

CDR3 region: CASSLPQGNSPLHF. The chain has TRBV5-4 and TRBJ1-6; TCRdb indicates TRBD1, and absent DNA this call remains unverified. The germline V gene has CDR1 SGHNT and CDR2 YYREEE (reference sequence). CDR3 length: 14 amino acids.